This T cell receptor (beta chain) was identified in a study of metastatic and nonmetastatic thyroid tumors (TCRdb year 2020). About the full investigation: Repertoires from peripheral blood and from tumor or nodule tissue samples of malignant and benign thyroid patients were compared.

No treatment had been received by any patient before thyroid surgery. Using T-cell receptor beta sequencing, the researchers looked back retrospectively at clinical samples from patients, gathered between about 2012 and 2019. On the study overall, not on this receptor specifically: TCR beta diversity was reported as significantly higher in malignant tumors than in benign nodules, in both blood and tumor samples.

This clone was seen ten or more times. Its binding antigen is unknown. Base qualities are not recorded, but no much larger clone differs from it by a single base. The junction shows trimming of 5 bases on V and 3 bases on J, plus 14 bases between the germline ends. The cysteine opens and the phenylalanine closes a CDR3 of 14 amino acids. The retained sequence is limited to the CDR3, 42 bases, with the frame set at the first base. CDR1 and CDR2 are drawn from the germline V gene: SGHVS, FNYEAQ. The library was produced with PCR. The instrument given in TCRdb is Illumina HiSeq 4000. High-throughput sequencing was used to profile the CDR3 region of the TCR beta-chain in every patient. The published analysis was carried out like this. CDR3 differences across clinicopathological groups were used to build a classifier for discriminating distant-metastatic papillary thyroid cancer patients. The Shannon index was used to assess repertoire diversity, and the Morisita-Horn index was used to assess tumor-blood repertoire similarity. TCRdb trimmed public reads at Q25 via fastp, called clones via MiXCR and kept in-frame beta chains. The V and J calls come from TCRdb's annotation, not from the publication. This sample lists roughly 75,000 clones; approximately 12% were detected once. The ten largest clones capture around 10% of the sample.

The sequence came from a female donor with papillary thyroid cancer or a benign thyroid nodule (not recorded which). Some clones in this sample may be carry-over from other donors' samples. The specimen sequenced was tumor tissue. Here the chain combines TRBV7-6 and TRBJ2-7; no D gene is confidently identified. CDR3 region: CASSPIRESYEQYF. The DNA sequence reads TGTGCCAGCAGCCCCATACGTGAGAGCTACGAGCAGTACTTC.